Shown below are 12 T cell receptor beta chains from a single sample sequenced in a study of lymphopenia after photon versus proton radiotherapy. Sequencing used immunoSEQ multiplex PCR; TCRdb keeps in-frame clones, though not all of them. This table holds tens of thousands of clones, approximately 82% found once. The source material was peripheral blood, sampled from a patient treated with photon-based radiotherapy. These receptor sequences come from a man between 50 and 59 years old with gastric cancer.

The chain has TRBV7-9 and TRBJ1-5; 9 nucleotides line up with TRBD1. The CDR3 consists of 16 residues. Unmatched junction bases numbered 7, after V lost 5 bases and J lost 2 bases. Germline V CDR1 and CDR2: SEHNR, FQNEAQ (reference sequence). CDR3 coding DNA: TGTGCCAGCAGCCCTCTTGGGGACAGGGGCAATCAGCCCCAGCATTTT. Residues: CASSPLGDRGNQPQHF.

The J gene is TRBJ2-7, the V gene TRBV5-8, with 7 bases that match TRBD1. The CDR3 extends over 14 amino acids. The trim removed 4 bases at V and 6 bases at J, leaving 10 bases unmatched. Looked up from germline, CDR1 is SGHTS and CDR2 is YDEGEE. The CDR3 protein is CASSGRTGTAEQYF. DNA for the CDR3: TGTGCCAGCAGCGGAAGGACAGGAACCGCCGAGCAGTACTTC.

The V call is TRBV5-1, the J call TRBJ2-1, with 7 nucleotides matching TRBD2. There are 15 residues in the CDR3. The germline V gene encodes CDR1 SGHRS and CDR2 YFSETQ. V lost 6 bases, J lost 9 bases, and 15 bases stayed unmatched. The CDR3 sequence: CASISERDRFGEQFF. As DNA, the CDR3 is TGCGCCAGCATTTCAGAGCGGGATAGGTTTGGTGAGCAGTTCTTC.

This chain joins TRBV4-1 and TRBJ2-1, with 9 positions matching TRBD2. The V gene end was trimmed by 1 base and the J gene end by 3 bases; junction bases not matched to a gene: 10. Germline loops: CDR1 MGHRA, CDR2 YSYEKL. The CDR3 runs 18 residues. CDR3 bases: TGCGCCAGCAGCCAAGGGGGACCACGAGCGGGAGGCTACAATGAGCAGTTCTTC. Protein: CASSQGGPRAGGYNEQFF.

This chain uses TRBV18 with TRBJ1-4, with D possibly being TRBD1 (6 bases). CDR3 length: 15 amino acids. Germline-derived CDR1 and CDR2 are KGHSH and LQKENI. Trimming took 1 base from V and 4 from J, leaving 10 bases between them. The CDR3 protein is CASSPRTALNEKLFF. CDR3 DNA sequence: TGTGCCAGCTCACCACGGACAGCGCTTAATGAAAAACTGTTTTTT.

This chain joins TRBV6-6 and TRBJ1-5, with TRBD1 identical over 10 bases. CDR3 length: 16 residues. Germline V lookup: CDR1 MNHNY, CDR2 SVGAGI (reference sequence). Unmatched junction bases numbered 8, after V lost 6 bases and J lost 3 bases. The CDR3 region is CASRDDRGLDNQPQHF. The CDR3 bases are TGTGCCAGCAGGGACGACAGGGGGCTGGACAATCAGCCCCAGCATTTT.

The rearrangement uses TRBV29-1 and TRBJ1-1; a possible D gene is TRBD1 (5 bases). The CDR3 contains 10 residues. CDR1 is SQVTM, CDR2 ANQGSEA, per germline. The V end lost 4 bases, the J end lost 11 bases, and 11 bases lay between the germline ends. DNA for the CDR3: TGCAGCGTTGCCCCAGGGACCGCTTTCTTT. Its protein is CSVAPGTAFF.

The rearrangement joins TRBV6-1 to TRBJ1-3, with D hard to call. CDR1 and CDR2 from the germline V gene are MNHNS and SASEGT. The CDR3 extends over 15 amino acids. V lost 3 bases and J lost 0, with 9 bases in between. The CDR3 reads CASSEVPPSGNTIYF. The CDR3 DNA follows: TGTGCCAGCAGTGAGGTACCTCCCTCTGGAAACACCATATATTTT.

The chain carries TRBV5-6 and TRBJ2-5, with 12 nucleotides matching TRBD1. The V segment lost 2 bases and the J segment 6 bases; nucleotides outside the gene matches: 8. The CDR3 extends over 16 amino acids. Germline V CDR1 and CDR2: SGHDT, YYEEEE. The DNA for the CDR3 is TGTGCCAGCAGCTTCACGGGACAGGGGGCGTTTAAGACCCAGTACTTC. Translating gives CASSFTGQGAFKTQYF.

The chain has TRBV6-6 and TRBJ2-1; 11 nucleotides align to TRBD2. The ends lost 6 bases at V and 7 bases at J; junction bases unmatched: 8. The germline V gene has CDR1 MNHNY and CDR2 SVGAGI (reference sequence). This CDR3 spans 15 amino acids. The DNA of the CDR3 is TGTGCCAGCAGCTCGACTAGCGGGATAGGAAATGAGCAGTTCTTC. This sequence encodes CASSSTSGIGNEQFF.

The chain carries TRBV5-4 and TRBJ2-2; 13 positions match TRBD2. The CDR3 covers 15 residues. With V trimmed by 4 bases and J by 6 bases, 3 bases remained unmatched. CDR1 and CDR2 (germline): SGHNT, YYREEE (reference sequence). CDR3 in amino acids: CASSPGLAGAGELFF. Written as DNA, the CDR3 is TGTGCCAGCAGCCCAGGACTAGCGGGAGCCGGGGAGCTGTTTTTT.

The gene calls are TRBV5-1 and TRBJ2-1; D not certain. Trimming removed 3 bases at V and 6 bases at J, with 16 bases between. CDR1 is SGHRS, CDR2 YFSETQ, per germline. The CDR3 length is 15 residues. The CDR3 sequence is CASSSDRPLGNEQFF. The CDR3 DNA sequence: TGCGCCAGCAGCTCGGACCGGCCCCTAGGCAATGAGCAGTTCTTC.